These 17 T cell receptor beta chains were all obtained from the same sample, sequenced in a study of blood T cell repertoires in COVID-19. Repertoires were generated with immunoSEQ multiplex PCR, while TCRdb's copy carries only in-frame clones and drops some. The table lists some 300,000 clones, just under 90% of them singletons. The sequencing sample was made of PBMCs or T cells enriched from blood (not recorded which). These receptor sequences come from a woman aged 30 to 39 who had recovered from COVID-19.

The V and J genes are TRBV18 and TRBJ1-1, with D tentatively TRBD1 (6 bases). The germline V gene has CDR1 KGHSH and CDR2 LQKENI. The CDR3 is 20 amino acids. Trimming cost V 8 bases and J 1 base, with 32 bases left between them. CDR3 sequence (DNA): TGTGCCAGCCCCAGCCCTGGCCATGCGAAGAACAGGGCCAAGAACACTGAAGCTTTCTTT. As protein: CASPSPGHAKNRAKNTEAFF.

V and J are TRBV6-5 and TRBJ1-5; possible D gene TRBD1, 6 bases. CDR1 is MNHEY, CDR2 SVGAGI, per germline. The CDR3 loop spans 14 amino acids. The germline V and J ends were trimmed by 6 bases and 4 bases, with 13 bases remaining between them. The CDR3 DNA follows: TGTGCCAGCAGCCGACAGGCTAATAATCAGCCCCAGCATTTT. Encoded protein: CASSRQANNQPQHF.

The V and J genes are TRBV6-4 and TRBJ1-2, with D possibly TRBD1 on 6 matching bases. The CDR3 has 15 amino acids. V lost 3 bases and J 4 bases, leaving 15 bases between the germline ends. CDR1 is MRHNA, CDR2 SNTAGT, per germline. The CDR3 reads CASSDGPGGGYGYTF. The CDR3 DNA follows: TGTGCCAGCAGTGATGGCCCGGGGGGCGGCTATGGCTACACCTTC.

V is TRBV28 and J is TRBJ1-3; D ambiguous. Trimming shortened V by 7 bases and J by 1 base, and 14 bases separated the two germline ends. The CDR3 consists of 15 residues. CDR1 is MDHEN, CDR2 SYDVKM, per germline. This chain's CDR3 is CASTSYVDSGNTIYF. CDR3 DNA: TGTGCCAGCACTTCCTATGTCGATTCTGGAAACACCATATATTTT.

The chain combines TRBV6-4 with TRBJ1-6, with unresolved D. Germline V gene sequence: CDR1 MRHNA, CDR2 SNTAGT. The CDR3 has 14 amino acids. Trimming stripped 3 bases from V and 5 bases from J, with 8 bases between. The CDR3 DNA follows: TGTGCCAGCAGTGATGGCGGAGATAATTCACCCCTCCACTTT. Translating gives CASSDGGDNSPLHF.

The chain links TRBV27 to TRBJ1-2, with 8 bases matching TRBD1. The V segment lost 4 bases and the J segment 8 bases; nucleotides outside the gene matches: 6. The germline CDR1 and CDR2 sequences are MNHEY and SMNVEV (reference sequence). CDR3 length: 13 amino acids. For the CDR3, the DNA is TGTGCCAGCAGTTATGGACAGGGCTTAGGCTACACCTTC. Residues: CASSYGQGLGYTF.

The rearrangement links TRBV7-9 to TRBJ1-5; 8 nucleotides align to TRBD1. The germline V gene has CDR1 SEHNR and CDR2 FQNEAQ (reference sequence). The V segment lost 4 bases and the J segment 6 bases; nucleotides outside the gene matches: 2. The CDR3 runs to 13 residues. DNA for the CDR3: TGTGCCAGCAGCTCCACAGGGGGTCAGCCCCAGCATTTT. Protein sequence: CASSSTGGQPQHF.

This clone was detected only once. The chain recombines TRBV18 with TRBJ2-2; D unresolved. Trimming took 4 bases from V and 4 from J, leaving 10 bases between them. The CDR3 is 14 amino acids. The germline CDR1 and CDR2 sequences are KGHSH and LQKENI. In DNA form, the CDR3 reads TGTGCCAGCTCACGGCAGTTCATCACCGGGGAGCTGTTTTTT. It yields the protein CASSRQFITGELFF.

This clone has more than one count but fewer than ten. This chain connects TRBV19 to TRBJ1-6; 9 positions match TRBD1. The CDR3 runs 16 residues. J lost 7 bases, V lost 5 bases, and 9 bases had no gene match. Per the germline V gene, CDR1 is LNHDA and CDR2 is SQIVND (reference sequence). The chain's CDR3 is CASSSRTGASNSPLHF. The CDR3 DNA is TGTGCCAGTAGTTCGCGGACAGGGGCCTCGAATTCACCCCTCCACTTT. Complete variable domain (other parts from reference TRBV19 and TRBJ1-6): DGGITQSPKYLFRKEGQNVTLSCEQNLNHDAMYWYRQDPGQGLRLIYYSQIVNDFQKGDIAEGYSVSREKKESFPLTVTSAQKNPTAFYLCASSSRTGASNSPLHFGNGTRLTVT.

This clone has just a few counts. The V and J genes are TRBV7-9 and TRBJ1-6; 8 bases map to TRBD1. In germline, CDR1 is SEHNR, CDR2 FQNEAQ (reference sequence). This CDR3 is 15 amino acids long. J lost 8 bases, V lost 5 bases, and 8 bases had no gene match. The CDR3 DNA is TGTGCCAGCAGCCCAATGACAGGGGACTATTCACCCCTCCACTTT. This gives the protein CASSPMTGDYSPLHF.

J is TRBJ2-3 and V is TRBV10-3; 10 bases align to TRBD1. CDR1 is ENHRY and CDR2 is SYGVKD in the germline V gene. The CDR3 runs 19 residues. The V gene end was trimmed by 4 bases and the J gene end by 2 bases; junction bases not matched to a gene: 15. The chain's CDR3 is CAISGDRGLGAPVTDTQYF. The CDR3 region has the DNA TGTGCCATCAGTGGGGACAGGGGTTTGGGAGCCCCTGTCACAGATACGCAGTATTTT.

V is TRBV5-8 and J is TRBJ2-1; 7 nucleotides agree with TRBD1. Germline CDR1 SGHTS, CDR2 YDEGEE. The CDR3 totals 15 residues. Trimming at V came to 4 bases and at J to 3 bases, leaving 7 bases not matched to a gene. The CDR3 sequence is CASSGAQGSYNEQFF. The CDR3 DNA sequence: TGTGCCAGCAGCGGGGCACAGGGGAGCTACAATGAGCAGTTCTTC.

The chain has TRBV5-1 and TRBJ2-3; D is possibly TRBD1 (5 bases). Germline loops: CDR1 SGHRS, CDR2 YFSETQ. V was pared by 1 base and J by 0 bases, with 9 bases between. The CDR3 extends over 15 amino acids. The CDR3, as DNA: TGCGCCAGCAGCTTGTCAGGGATTAGCACAGATACGCAGTATTTT. Its protein is CASSLSGISTDTQYF. Full variable domain (remainder filled in from reference TRBV5-1 and TRBJ2-3): KAGVTQTPRYLIKTRGQQVTLSCSPISGHRSVSWYQQTPGQGLQFLFEYFSETQRNKGNFPGRFSGRQFSNSRSEMNVSTLELGDSALYLCASSLSGISTDTQYFGPGTRLTVL.

The chain recombines TRBV7-3 with TRBJ2-7; D is unresolved. The CDR3 spans 13 residues. V lost 5 bases to trimming and J lost 4 bases, with 12 bases between them. Germline V CDR1 and CDR2: SGHTA, FQGTGA. CDR3: CASSPQVSYEQYF. The DNA of the CDR3 is TGTGCCAGCAGCCCGCAGGTTTCGTACGAGCAGTACTTC.

This rearrangement joins TRBV11-2 to TRBJ2-1, with D possibly being TRBD1 (6 bases). The germline V gene has CDR1 SGHAT and CDR2 FQNNGV. Trimming stripped 0 bases from V and 4 bases from J, with 16 bases between. This CDR3 contains 17 residues. CDR3: CASSLDRAQGQYNEQFF. The DNA for the CDR3 is TGTGCCAGCAGCTTAGATCGGGCACAGGGCCAATACAATGAGCAGTTCTTC.

The gene calls are TRBV2 and TRBJ2-1, with 9 bases that match TRBD1. Germline V lookup: CDR1 SNHLY, CDR2 FYNNEI. V trimming: 8 bases; J trimming: 5 bases; junction bases outside the gene matches: 10. The CDR3 has 15 residues. The CDR3 sequence is CASGKGQGGNNEQFF. The CDR3 DNA sequence: TGTGCCAGCGGGAAGGGACAGGGTGGAAACAATGAGCAGTTCTTC.

This rearrangement joins TRBV14 to TRBJ2-7; 9 nucleotides line up with TRBD1. The germline V gene has CDR1 SGHDN and CDR2 FVKESK. V was pared by 4 bases and J by 3 bases, with 1 base of the junction left unmatched. The CDR3 sequence is 13 residues long. CDR3 DNA: TGTGCCAGCAGCCCGGGACAGGGCTACGAGCAGTACTTC. This sequence encodes CASSPGQGYEQYF.